This TCR beta chain was sequenced during a study of cytomegalovirus exposure and HLA in healthy donors. Unmatched junction bases numbered 6, after V lost 2 bases and J lost 2 bases. CDR1 is SGHRS and CDR2 is YFSETQ in the germline V gene. This CDR3 has 16 residues. A multiplex PCR was run with 60 Vbeta primers and 13 Jbeta primers. Only in-frame clones appear in the TCRdb table, and some are missing; sequencing was by immunoSEQ multiplex PCR. The sample has roughly 130,000 clones, over 75% seen once. The chain couples TRBV5-1 to TRBJ1-3, with 8 bases fitting TRBD1. This sequence was found in a man younger than 45 in good health and CMV-seronegative. The material sequenced was PBMCs. The CDR3 DNA reads as TGCGCCAGCAGCTTAACCCAGGGGGCGCCTGGAAACACCATATATTTT. This sequence encodes CASSLTQGAPGNTIYF. Drawing the rest from reference TRBV5-1 and TRBJ1-3, the complete variable domain is KAGVTQTPRYLIKTRGQQVTLSCSPISGHRSVSWYQQTPGQGLQFLFEYFSETQRNKGNFPGRFSGRQFSNSRSEMNVSTLELGDSALYLCASSLTQGAPGNTIYFGEGSWLTVV.